The sequence of this T cell receptor beta chain was determined in a study of cytotoxic CD8 clonotypes in ibrutinib-treated CLL. Study as a whole: Response samples were obtained once patients had received a median about 12 months of treatment, range 6 to 36. Overall study results and limits: Clonality rose at ibrutinib response, held steady in sustained remission, and fell toward baseline at progression. Sustained-remission and progressing patients diverged in sampling times.

This clone was observed a handful of times. Its antigen remains unidentified. This CDR3 is built from 14 residues. Trimming removed 5 bases from V and 7 bases from J, with 15 bases in between. Germline CDR1 is SGHKS and CDR2 is YYEKEE (reference sequence). Deep sequencing aimed at 1 in 200,000 to 1 in 1 million T cells' resolution. Sequenced by immunoSEQ multiplex PCR; TCRdb stores in-frame clones only, minus some. The table has 150,000 or so clones, around three quarters seen once. The sample in question was PBMCs, obtained after 12 months of ibrutinib treatment. This chain connects TRBV5-5 to TRBJ1-4; weak D call: TRBD1 (5 bases). The sequence was collected from a human donor with chronic lymphocytic leukemia. The CDR3 DNA is TGTGCCAGCAGACCACAGGCGGATGGTGAAAAACTGTTTTTT. As protein: CASRPQADGEKLFF. Looking up the rest from reference TRBV5-5 and TRBJ1-4 gives the full variable domain: DAGVTQSPTHLIKTRGQQVTLRCSPISGHKSVSWYQQVLGQGPQFIFQYYEKEERGRGNFPDRFSARQFPNYSSELNVNALLLGDSALYLCASRPQADGEKLFFGSGTQLSVL.